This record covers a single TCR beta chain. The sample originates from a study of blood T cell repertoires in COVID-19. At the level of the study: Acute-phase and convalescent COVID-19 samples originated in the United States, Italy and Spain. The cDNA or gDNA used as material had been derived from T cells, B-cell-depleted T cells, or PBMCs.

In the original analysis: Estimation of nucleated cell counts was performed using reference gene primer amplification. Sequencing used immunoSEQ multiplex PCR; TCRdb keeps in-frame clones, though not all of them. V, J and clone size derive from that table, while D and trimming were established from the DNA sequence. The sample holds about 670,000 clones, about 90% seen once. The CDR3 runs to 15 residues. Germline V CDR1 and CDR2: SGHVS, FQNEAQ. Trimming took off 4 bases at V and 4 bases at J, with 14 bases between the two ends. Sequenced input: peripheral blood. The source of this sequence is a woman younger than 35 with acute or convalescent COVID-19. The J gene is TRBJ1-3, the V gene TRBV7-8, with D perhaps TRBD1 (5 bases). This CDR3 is CASSSILGGGNTIYF. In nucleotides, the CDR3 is TGTGCCAGCAGCTCCATTCTGGGGGGAGGAAACACCATATATTTT.